This TCR beta chain emerged from a study of T cell responses to AZD1222 COVID-19 vaccine. For the study at large: Recipients boosted at about 4 weeks or about 12 weeks are pooled.

Data came from immunoSEQ multiplex PCR; TCRdb stores just in-frame clones and leaves some out. The sample contains about 88,000 clones, roughly 91% of which appear only once. This sequence was found in an adult in good health. Sequencing used peripheral blood, obtained on day 0 of AZD1222 vaccination.

CDR3 region: CASSLTGRDTEAFF. CDR3 sequence (DNA): TGTGCCAGCAGCTTAACAGGGAGGGACACTGAAGCTTTCTTT. The chain links TRBV11-2 to TRBJ1-1, with a tentative D call TRBD1 (6 bases). V lost 2 bases and J lost 3, with 10 bases in between. Looked up from germline, CDR1 is SGHAT and CDR2 is FQNNGV. The length of the CDR3 is 14 residues.